These 25 T cell receptor beta chains originate from one sample sequenced in a study of spatial heterogeneity in lung cancer. Time point denoted: sample taken at primary tumor resection. Without sorting, whole RNA was sequenced from tumor, nontumor lung or frozen PBMC. TCRdb reprocessed the 5' RACE reads via MiXCR and lists one record per CDR3 protein. Of about 38,000 distinct CDR3 sequences listed, roughly 8% are singletons. Sequencing used PBMCs, obtained at surgery. These receptors all stem from a male donor with early-stage non-small cell lung cancer.

This clonotype was picked up many times. Written as DNA, the CDR3 is TGTGCCAGCAGTAGACCGGGACAGGGTAAGGGCGAGCAGTACGTC. Protein product: CASSRPGQGKGEQYV. The gene calls are TRBV28 and TRBJ2-7, with TRBD1 identical over 9 bases. The CDR3 contains 15 residues. Germline CDR1 is MDHEN and CDR2 is SYDVKM. V was clipped by 5 bases and J by 6 bases; unmatched bases: 11.

This clonotype was picked up a small number of times. The chain couples TRBV11-2 to TRBJ2-3; D gene unclear. This CDR3 is built from 16 residues. Trimming left V 4 bases short and J 5 bases short, with 19 bases between. Germline assignment: CDR1 SGHAT and CDR2 FQNNGV. CDR3 bases: TGTGCCAGCAGCTCAGGCGGAGCCGCACGGAAAGATACGCAGTATTTT. Its protein is CASSSGGAARKDTQYF. Filled out from reference TRBV11-2 and TRBJ2-3, the complete variable domain reads EAGVAQSPRYKIIEKRQSVAFWCNPISGHATLYWYQQILGQGPKLLIQFQNNGVVDDSQLPKDRFSAERLKGVDSTLKIQPAKLEDSAVYLCASSSGGAARKDTQYFGPGTRLTVL.

This clonotype was detected ten times or more. The chain recombines TRBV2 with TRBJ1-4; TRBD1 might be the D (5 bases). Trimming removed 5 bases at V and 3 bases at J, with 25 bases between. The CDR3 is made up of 19 amino acids. The germline gives CDR1 SNHLY, CDR2 FYNNEI. The CDR3 coding sequence is TGTGCCAGCAGTCCAACCCGAGGGAGCAGGGTCGGAGCTAATGAAAAACTGTTTTTT. The encoded protein is CASSPTRGSRVGANEKLFF.

The rearrangement joins TRBV19 to TRBJ2-7; D remains unclear. Trimming shortened V by 3 bases and J by 2 bases, and 26 bases separated the two germline ends. Looked up from germline, CDR1 is LNHDA and CDR2 is SQIVND (reference sequence). This CDR3 contains 19 residues. The CDR3 bases are TGTGCCAGTAGTATTCCCCCAATTGGATTTTTGGGTCTTACCTACGAGCAGTACGTC. It translates to CASSIPPIGFLGLTYEQYV.

This clonotype has just a few counts. The chain links TRBV5-1 to TRBJ2-3; possibly TRBD1 or TRBD2 for D (5 bases each). V was shortened by 2 bases and J by 3 bases, with 13 bases between the two germline ends. This CDR3 is built from 15 residues. Germline values: CDR1 SGHRS, CDR2 YFSETQ. DNA for the CDR3: TGCGCCAGCAGCTTCGGGGACGTGGGGACAGATACGCAGTATTTT. This gives the protein CASSFGDVGTDTQYF.

This clonotype was detected ten times or more. The J gene is TRBJ2-1, the V gene TRBV7-9, with TRBD2 matching 16 bases. V was clipped by 3 bases and J by 8 bases; unmatched bases: 1. This CDR3 region has 15 residues. The V gene's germline CDR1 is SEHNR and CDR2 FQNEAQ (reference sequence). CDR3 amino acids: CASSLGTSGRDEQFF. CDR3 nucleotide sequence: TGTGCCAGCAGCTTGGGGACTAGCGGGAGGGATGAGCAGTTCTTC.

Many counts were recorded for this clonotype. This rearrangement joins TRBV19 to TRBJ2-1; 9 positions match TRBD1. Trimming took 3 bases from V and 8 from J; bases not matched to a gene: 11. The CDR3 is made up of 16 amino acids. Germline CDR1 reads LNHDA; CDR2 reads SQIVND (reference sequence). For the CDR3, the DNA is TGTGCCAGTAGTATCCCGACAGGGGGTCCTACATATGAGCAGTTCTTC. This sequence encodes CASSIPTGGPTYEQFF.

This clonotype has a count of ten or more. The chain uses TRBV27 and TRBJ2-7, with 10 bases that match TRBD2. Losses at the gene ends were 3 bases for V and 2 bases for J; bases not matched to a gene: 16. This CDR3 comprises 19 residues. Germline V CDR1 and CDR2: MNHEY, SMNVEV (reference sequence). The CDR3 DNA reads as TGTGCCAGCAGTTTTTTACTCAATAGCGGGGGGCCGGAGGCCTACGAGCAGTACTTC. Translating it yields CASSFLLNSGGPEAYEQYF.

The table lists this clonotype with many counts. The chain couples TRBV3-1 to TRBJ2-6; D gene unclear. The CDR3 is 18 amino acids. Germline CDR1 is LGHDT and CDR2 is YNNKEL (reference sequence). Between the trimmed V and J ends, which lost 0 bases and 0 bases, there was a span of 12 bases. The CDR3 DNA reads TGTGCCAGCAGCCAAGATGGGCCCTACAGCTCTGGGGCCAACGTCCTGACTTTC. This gives the protein CASSQDGPYSSGANVLTF.

This clonotype appeared many times. The chain is built from TRBV20-1 and TRBJ1-5; TRBD1 is a possible D gene (5 bases). V was shortened by 3 bases and J by 0 bases, with 6 bases between the two germline ends. CDR1 is DFQATT and CDR2 is SNEGSKA in the germline V gene (reference sequence). This CDR3 contains 13 residues. CDR3 in DNA: TGCAGTGCTAGCAGGGATAGCAATCAGCCCCAGCATTTT. It encodes CSASRDSNQPQHF.

This clonotype was seen many times. The V gene is TRBV20-1, the J gene TRBJ2-5; D ambiguous. V was pared by 5 bases and J by 2 bases, with 12 bases between. Germline CDR1 DFQATT, CDR2 SNEGSKA (reference sequence). The CDR3 spans 13 residues. CDR3 amino acids: CSAALESQETQYF. The CDR3 region has the DNA TGCAGTGCTGCGCTAGAAAGTCAAGAGACCCAGTACTTC.

This clonotype was recorded at least ten times. The chain joins TRBV27 to TRBJ2-1; 8 bases line up with TRBD1. This CDR3 contains 15 residues. Germline-derived CDR1 and CDR2 are MNHEY and SMNVEV (reference sequence). The trim removed 10 bases at V and 4 bases at J, leaving 12 bases unmatched. The CDR3 DNA reads TGTGCCACCCGGCCGAGACAGGGGACTTACAATGAGCAGTTCTTC. It translates to CATRPRQGTYNEQFF.

The chain carries TRBV7-9 and TRBJ1-1; no clear D. Germline CDR1 is SEHNR and CDR2 is FQNEAQ (reference sequence). Trimming cost V 3 bases and J 2 bases, with 13 bases left between them. This CDR3 has 15 amino acids. Here the CDR3 DNA reads TGTGCCAGCAGCTTTCTCAAAGGGATAAACACTGAAGCTTTCTTT. This gives the protein CASSFLKGINTEAFF.

This clonotype turned up a few times. The V call is TRBV6-5, the J call TRBJ2-7; a weak D match, TRBD1 (5 bases). The CDR3 totals 13 residues. Trimming took 5 bases from V and 6 from J, leaving 14 bases between them. Germline lookup yields CDR1 MNHEY and CDR2 SVGAGI. The CDR3 DNA follows: TGTGCCAGCAGTGACAGAGTCTCCCTCGAGCAGTACTTC. It is translated as CASSDRVSLEQYF.

This clonotype has at least ten counts. The chain employs TRBV4-3 and TRBJ1-2; D is undetermined. CDR3 size: 17 residues. From germline, CDR1 is LGHNA and CDR2 YSLEER. Trimming stripped 0 bases from V and 4 bases from J, with 18 bases between. CDR3 coding DNA: TGCGCCAGCAGCCAAGATCGTTCTTTAGGGCCGACCTATGGCTACACCTTC. Its protein is CASSQDRSLGPTYGYTF.

This clonotype was counted at least ten times. The V and J genes are TRBV7-9 and TRBJ1-6; a possible D gene is TRBD1 (6 bases). This CDR3 has 17 residues. Germline V lookup: CDR1 SEHNR, CDR2 FQNEAQ (reference sequence). The V end lost 7 bases, the J end lost 7 bases, and 23 bases lay between the germline ends. CDR3 bases: TGTGCCAGCACTTCCCACGATTGGCAGGGGAGCAATTCACCCCTCCACTTT. This gives the protein CASTSHDWQGSNSPLHF.

This clonotype was observed at least ten times. V usage is TRBV29-1 and J usage is TRBJ2-7; D might be TRBD2 (6 bases). The V and J ends lost 6 bases and 5 bases respectively, with 11 bases between them. Germline CDR1 and CDR2: SQVTM and ANQGSEA. CDR3 size: 11 residues. CDR3 sequence: CSVRLGHEQYV. The CDR3 coding sequence is TGCAGCGTACGACTAGGCCACGAGCAGTACGTC.

This clonotype is deemed medium-sized. The chain joins TRBV6-5 to TRBJ1-1, with D perhaps TRBD1 (5 bases). Germline CDR1 reads MNHEY; CDR2 reads SVGAGI. The V end was cut by 5 bases, the J end by 10 bases, with 20 bases between. The CDR3 is 14 residues long. CDR3 sequence: CASSPTGGWFGAFF. The CDR3 DNA reads as TGTGCCAGCAGTCCCACAGGTGGTTGGTTTGGAGCTTTCTTT.

The table lists this clonotype with many counts. The V call is TRBV6-2 or TRBV6-3, the J call TRBJ2-3; TRBD2 matches 9 bases. This CDR3 has 12 residues. Per the germline V gene, CDR1 is MNHEY and CDR2 is SVGEGT. V shed 10 bases and J 6 bases; nucleotides not matched to a gene: 5. The CDR3 nucleotides are TGTGCCACTTCCCTAGCGGGGGATACGCAGTATTTT. Translation gives CATSLAGDTQYF.

This clonotype was seen at least ten times. The chain uses TRBV7-2 and TRBJ2-3; no clear D gene. Germline loops: CDR1 SGHTA, CDR2 FQGNSA. Trimming pared 2 bases from V and 6 bases from J, leaving 9 bases between. The CDR3 covers 13 residues. The CDR3 region is CASSLLIVDTQYF. In DNA form, the CDR3 reads TGTGCCAGCAGCTTACTCATCGTCGATACGCAGTATTTT.

There are a few counts of this clonotype. The chain is built from TRBV4-2 and TRBJ2-1; D is unclear. The germline V and J ends were trimmed by 1 base and 8 bases, with 12 bases remaining between them. Germline V lookup: CDR1 LGHNA, CDR2 YNFKEQ. CDR3 length equals 14 residues. The DNA of the CDR3 is TGTGCCAGCAGCCAAGTCCTTCGTGGCTATGAGCAGTTCTTC. Amino acids: CASSQVLRGYEQFF.

Worth noting for this clonotype: A much larger clone lies a single base off, so this may be a read error. V usage is TRBV29-1 and J usage is TRBJ2-7; 8 nucleotides align to TRBD1. Germline V gives CDR1 SQVTM, CDR2 ANQGSEA. The CDR3 is made up of 14 amino acids. CDR3 amino acids: CSAEGGQGFYEQYF. CDR3 sequence (DNA): TGCAGCGCTGAAGGAGGACAGGGTTTCTACGAGCAGTACTTC.

As regards this clonotype: This clone may be a read error of a much larger clone one base away. This sequence joins TRBV5-6 and TRBJ1-1; the D is unclear. V lost 2 bases and J 3 bases, leaving 11 bases between the germline ends. From germline, CDR1 is SGHDT and CDR2 YYEEEE. The length of the CDR3 is 14 residues. The CDR3 protein is CASSFGGMDTEAFF. The CDR3, as DNA: TGTGCCAGCAGCTTCGGCGGGATGGACACTGAAGCTTTCTTT.

This clonotype was counted ten times or more. The V and J genes are TRBV6-5 and TRBJ2-1; 15 bases agree with TRBD2. After removal of 0 bases from V and 4 bases from J, the junction contained 7 bases not matched to a gene. Germline CDR1 reads MNHEY; CDR2 reads SVGAGI. The CDR3 has 19 residues. The chain's CDR3 is CASSYSGTSGGSTYNEQFF. CDR3 DNA sequence: TGTGCCAGCAGTTACTCGGGGACTAGCGGGGGGAGTACTTACAATGAGCAGTTCTTC.

Only a few counts were recorded for this clonotype. The chain has TRBV11-3 and TRBJ2-5; tentative D call: TRBD1 (6 bases). CDR3 size: 16 residues. CDR1 and CDR2 (germline): SGHNT, YENEEA. V was pared by 5 bases and J by 7 bases, with 23 bases between. CDR3 protein: CASSPPGHRSAGTQYF. CDR3 sequence (DNA): TGTGCCAGCAGCCCGCCGGGACACCGCTCCGCAGGGACCCAGTACTTC.